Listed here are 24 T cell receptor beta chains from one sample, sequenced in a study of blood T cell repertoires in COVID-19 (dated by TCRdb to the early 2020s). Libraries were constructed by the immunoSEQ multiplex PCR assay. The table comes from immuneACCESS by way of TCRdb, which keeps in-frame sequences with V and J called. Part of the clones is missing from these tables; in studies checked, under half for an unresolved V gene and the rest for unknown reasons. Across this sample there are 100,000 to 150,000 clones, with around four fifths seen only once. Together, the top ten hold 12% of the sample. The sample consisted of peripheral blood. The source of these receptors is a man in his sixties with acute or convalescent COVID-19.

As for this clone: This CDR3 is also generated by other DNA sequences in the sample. The DNA for the CDR3 is TGTGCCAGCAGCCCGGGTGCGGCGAACACTGAAGCTTTCTTT. Its protein product is CASSPGAANTEAFF. The chain has TRBV7-2 and TRBJ1-1; D is uncertain. V lost 5 bases, J lost 1 base, and 11 bases lay in between. The CDR3 totals 14 residues. From germline, CDR1 is SGHTA and CDR2 FQGNSA. The full variable domain, in which reference TRBV7-2 and TRBJ1-1 provide the parts outside the CDR3, is GAGVSQSPSNKVTEKGKDVELRCDPISGHTALYWYRQSLGQGLEFLIYFQGNSAPDKSGLPSDRFSAERTGGSVSTLTIQRTQQEDSAVYLCASSPGAANTEAFFGQGTRLTVV.

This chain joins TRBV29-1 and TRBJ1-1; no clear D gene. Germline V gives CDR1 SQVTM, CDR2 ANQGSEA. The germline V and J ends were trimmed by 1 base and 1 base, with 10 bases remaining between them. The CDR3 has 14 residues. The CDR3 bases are TGCAGCGTTGAAGCCTCCCCCTCGAACACTGAAGCTTTCTTT. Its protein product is CSVEASPSNTEAFF. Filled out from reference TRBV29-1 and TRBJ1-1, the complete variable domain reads SAVISQKPSRDICQRGTSLTIQCQVDSQVTMMFWYRQQPGQSLTLIATANQGSEATYESGFVIDKFPISRPNLTFSTLTVSNMSPEDSSIYLCSVEASPSNTEAFFGQGTRLTVV.

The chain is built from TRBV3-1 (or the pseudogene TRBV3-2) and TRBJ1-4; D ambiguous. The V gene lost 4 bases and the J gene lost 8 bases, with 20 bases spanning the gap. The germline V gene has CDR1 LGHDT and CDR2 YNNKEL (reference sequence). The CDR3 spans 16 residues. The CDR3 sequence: CASSRMMVGGGEKLFF. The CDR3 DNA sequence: TGTGCCAGCAGCCGAATGATGGTTGGAGGTGGCGAAAAACTGTTTTTT.

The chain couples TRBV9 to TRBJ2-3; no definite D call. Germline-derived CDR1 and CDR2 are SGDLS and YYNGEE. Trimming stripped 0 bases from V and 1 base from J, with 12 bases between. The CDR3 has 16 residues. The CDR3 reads CASSVDGSRGTDTQYF. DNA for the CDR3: TGTGCCAGCAGCGTAGATGGTAGCAGAGGCACAGATACGCAGTATTTT.

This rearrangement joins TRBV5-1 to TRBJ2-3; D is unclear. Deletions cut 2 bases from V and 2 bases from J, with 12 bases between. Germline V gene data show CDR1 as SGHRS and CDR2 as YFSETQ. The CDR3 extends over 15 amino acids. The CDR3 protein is CASSFTAVITDTQYF. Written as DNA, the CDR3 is TGCGCCAGCAGCTTCACAGCCGTAATCACAGATACGCAGTATTTT.

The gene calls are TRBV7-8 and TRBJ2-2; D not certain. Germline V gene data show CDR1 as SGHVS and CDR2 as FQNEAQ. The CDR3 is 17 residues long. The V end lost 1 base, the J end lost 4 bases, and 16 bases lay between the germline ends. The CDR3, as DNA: TGTGCCAGCAGCTTAGGGGCCCGATTTTTGGGCACCGGGGAGCTGTTTTTT. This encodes CASSLGARFLGTGELFF. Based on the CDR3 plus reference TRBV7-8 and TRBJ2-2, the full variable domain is GAGVSQSPRYKVAKRGQDVALRCDPISGHVSLFWYQQALGQGPEFLTYFQNEAQLDKSGLPSDRFFAERPEGSVSTLKIQRTQQEDSAVYLCASSLGARFLGTGELFFGEGSRLTVL.

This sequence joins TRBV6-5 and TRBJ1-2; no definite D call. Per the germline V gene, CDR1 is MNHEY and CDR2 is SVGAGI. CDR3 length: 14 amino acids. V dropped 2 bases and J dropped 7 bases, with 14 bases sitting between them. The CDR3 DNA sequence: TGTGCCAGCAGTTACGAGGGAGTCTGGGGTGGCTACACCTTC. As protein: CASSYEGVWGGYTF.

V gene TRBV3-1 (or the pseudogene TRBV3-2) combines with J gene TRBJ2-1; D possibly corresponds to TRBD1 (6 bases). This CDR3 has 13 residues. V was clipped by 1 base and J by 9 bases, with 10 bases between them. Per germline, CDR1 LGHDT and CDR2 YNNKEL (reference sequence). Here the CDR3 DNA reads TGTGCCAGCAGCCAAGGGGGGCGCGGTGAGCAGTTCTTC. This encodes CASSQGGRGEQFF.

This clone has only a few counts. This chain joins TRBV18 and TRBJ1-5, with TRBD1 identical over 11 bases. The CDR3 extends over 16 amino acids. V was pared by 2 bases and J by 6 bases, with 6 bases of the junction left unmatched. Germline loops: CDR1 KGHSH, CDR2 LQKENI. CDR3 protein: CASSPTGQGEGQPQHF. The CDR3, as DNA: TGTGCCAGCTCACCAACGGGACAGGGGGAAGGTCAGCCCCAGCATTTT.

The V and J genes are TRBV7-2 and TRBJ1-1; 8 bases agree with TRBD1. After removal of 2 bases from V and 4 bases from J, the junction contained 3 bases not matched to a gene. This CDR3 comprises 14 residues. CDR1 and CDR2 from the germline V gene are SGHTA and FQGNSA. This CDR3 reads CASSLIQGGTEAFF. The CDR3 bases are TGTGCCAGCAGCTTAATACAGGGGGGCACTGAAGCTTTCTTT. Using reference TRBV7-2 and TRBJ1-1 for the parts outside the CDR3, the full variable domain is GAGVSQSPSNKVTEKGKDVELRCDPISGHTALYWYRQSLGQGLEFLIYFQGNSAPDKSGLPSDRFSAERTGGSVSTLTIQRTQQEDSAVYLCASSLIQGGTEAFFGQGTRLTVV.

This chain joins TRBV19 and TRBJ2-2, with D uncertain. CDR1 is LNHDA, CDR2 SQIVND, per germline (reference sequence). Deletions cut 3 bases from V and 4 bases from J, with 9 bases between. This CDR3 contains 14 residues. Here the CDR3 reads CASSIATRTGELFF. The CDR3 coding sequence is TGTGCCAGTAGTATCGCGACTCGCACCGGGGAGCTGTTTTTT.

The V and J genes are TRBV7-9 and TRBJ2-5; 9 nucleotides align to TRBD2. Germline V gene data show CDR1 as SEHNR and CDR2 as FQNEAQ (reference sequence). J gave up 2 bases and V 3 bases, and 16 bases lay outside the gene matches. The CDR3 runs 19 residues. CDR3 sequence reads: CASSFGRIAGVWNQETQYF. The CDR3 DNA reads TGTGCCAGCAGCTTTGGTCGGATAGCGGGAGTGTGGAATCAAGAGACCCAGTACTTC.

The CDR3 DNA reads as TGTGCCAGCTCAGCTCAACAGGGGGCCTCCCATGGCTACACCTTC. The encoded protein is CASSAQQGASHGYTF. The chain carries TRBV18 and TRBJ1-2; 9 positions match TRBD1. V was clipped by 5 bases and J by 6 bases; unmatched bases: 10. The germline gives CDR1 KGHSH, CDR2 LQKENI. The CDR3 is 15 amino acids.

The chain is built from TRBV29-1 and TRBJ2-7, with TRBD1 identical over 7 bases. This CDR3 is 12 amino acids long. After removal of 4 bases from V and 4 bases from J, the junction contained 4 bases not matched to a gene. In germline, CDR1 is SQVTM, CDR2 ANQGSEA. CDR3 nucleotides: TGCAGCGTTGCCCGACAGGGATACGAGCAGTACTTC. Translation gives CSVARQGYEQYF.

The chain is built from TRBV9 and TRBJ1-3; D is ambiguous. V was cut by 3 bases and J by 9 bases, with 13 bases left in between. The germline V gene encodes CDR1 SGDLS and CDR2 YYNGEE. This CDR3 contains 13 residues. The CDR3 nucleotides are TGTGCCAGCAGCGGGGCCGGGAGTGGCACCATATATTTT. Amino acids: CASSGAGSGTIYF.

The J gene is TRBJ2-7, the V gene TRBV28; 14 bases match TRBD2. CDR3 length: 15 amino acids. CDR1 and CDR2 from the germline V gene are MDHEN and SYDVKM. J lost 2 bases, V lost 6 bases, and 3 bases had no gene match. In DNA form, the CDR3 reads TGTGCCAGCAGACAGACTAGCGGGAGGGCCTACGAGCAGTACTTC. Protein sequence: CASRQTSGRAYEQYF.

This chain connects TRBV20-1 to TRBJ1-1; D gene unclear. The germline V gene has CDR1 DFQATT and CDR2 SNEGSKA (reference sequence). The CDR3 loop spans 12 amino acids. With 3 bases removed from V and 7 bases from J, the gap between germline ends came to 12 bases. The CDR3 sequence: CSASTHTYEAFF. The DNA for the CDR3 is TGCAGTGCTAGTACCCATACTTATGAAGCTTTCTTT.

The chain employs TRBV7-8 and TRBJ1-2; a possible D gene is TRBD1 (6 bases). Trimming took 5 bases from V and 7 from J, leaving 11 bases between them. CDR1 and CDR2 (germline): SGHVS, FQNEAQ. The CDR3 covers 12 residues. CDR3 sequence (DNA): TGTGCCAGCAGCCCCGGCAGGGGTGGCTACACCTTC. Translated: CASSPGRGGYTF.

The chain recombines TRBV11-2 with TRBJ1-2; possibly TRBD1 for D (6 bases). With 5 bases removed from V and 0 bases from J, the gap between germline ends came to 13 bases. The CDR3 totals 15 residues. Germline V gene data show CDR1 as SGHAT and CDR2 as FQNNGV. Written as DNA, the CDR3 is TGTGCCAGCAGCCCCCTGGGGGGGCCTAACTATGGCTACACCTTC. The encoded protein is CASSPLGGPNYGYTF. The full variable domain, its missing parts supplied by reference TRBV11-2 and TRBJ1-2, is EAGVAQSPRYKIIEKRQSVAFWCNPISGHATLYWYQQILGQGPKLLIQFQNNGVVDDSQLPKDRFSAERLKGVDSTLKIQPAKLEDSAVYLCASSPLGGPNYGYTFGSGTRLTVV.

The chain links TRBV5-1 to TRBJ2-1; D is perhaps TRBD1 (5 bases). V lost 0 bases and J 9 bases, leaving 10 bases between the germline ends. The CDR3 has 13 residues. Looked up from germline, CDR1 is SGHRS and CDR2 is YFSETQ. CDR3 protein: CASSLDPQGEQFF. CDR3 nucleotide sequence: TGCGCCAGCAGCTTGGACCCCCAGGGTGAGCAGTTCTTC.

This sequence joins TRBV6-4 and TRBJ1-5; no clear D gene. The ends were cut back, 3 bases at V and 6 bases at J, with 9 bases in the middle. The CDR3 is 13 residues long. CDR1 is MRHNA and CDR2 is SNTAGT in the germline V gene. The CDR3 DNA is TGTGCCAGCAGTGATCGGAGCCTTCAGCCCCAGCATTTT. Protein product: CASSDRSLQPQHF.

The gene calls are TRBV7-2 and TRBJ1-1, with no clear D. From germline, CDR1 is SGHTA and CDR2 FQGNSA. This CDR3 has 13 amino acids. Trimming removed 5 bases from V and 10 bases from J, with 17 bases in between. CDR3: CASSTGTRLGAFF. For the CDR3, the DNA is TGTGCCAGCAGCACGGGTACCCGGCTCGGAGCTTTCTTT.

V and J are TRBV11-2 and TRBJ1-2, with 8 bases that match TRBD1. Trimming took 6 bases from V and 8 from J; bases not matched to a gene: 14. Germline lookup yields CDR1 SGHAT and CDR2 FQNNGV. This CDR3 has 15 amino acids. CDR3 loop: CASSLTHRGLGGYTF. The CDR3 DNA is TGTGCCAGCAGTTTAACCCACAGGGGGTTGGGGGGCTACACCTTC.

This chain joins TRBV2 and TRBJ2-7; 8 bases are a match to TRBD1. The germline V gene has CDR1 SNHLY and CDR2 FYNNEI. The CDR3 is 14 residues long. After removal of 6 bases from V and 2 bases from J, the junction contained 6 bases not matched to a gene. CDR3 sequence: CASSGQGATYEQYF. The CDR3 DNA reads TGTGCCAGCAGCGGCCAGGGGGCGACCTACGAGCAGTACTTC.